Here is one TCR beta chain with its context. Its cognate antigen has yet to be identified. No base quality values were provided; no much bigger clone lies one nucleotide off. The data belong to a study of CD8+ T cells in alopecia areata (dated by TCRdb to 2017 to 2018). Regarding the research as a whole: The treated patients took part in an open-label pilot trial in which moderate-to-severe alopecia areata was treated with oral tofacitinib at 5 to 10 mg twice daily. Patients on tofacitinib were biopsied at baseline and after 4 and 24 weeks of treatment, and several of the patients also had a later scalp biopsy. High-throughput TCRbeta sequencing was used to examine T cell clonal expansion in alopecia areata in both the C3H/HeJ mouse model and human patients. Patients stayed on tofacitinib for 6 to 18 months and then had 6 months of follow-up off drug so that delayed response and recurrence could be assessed. On the human side, TCRbeta sequencing was run on scalp tissue and on sorted CD4+ and CD8+ peripheral blood T cells from healthy controls and from alopecia areata patients with either patchy or totalis/universalis disease. Amplification of TCRbeta CDR3 regions was done by immunoSEQ multiplex PCR using 35 Vbeta forward primers and 13 Jbeta reverse primers. RNA came from the PAXgene miRNA kit for fixed scalp, the miRNeasy kit for PBMCs, and the RNeasy kit for mouse skin. Scalp clonality was compared among normal scalp (n=4), patchy alopecia areata scalp (n=8), and alopecia totalis/universalis scalp (n=8). On the study overall, not on this receptor specifically: Compared with normal scalp, lesional scalp had higher clonality and more expanded CD8+ clones, particularly in alopecia totalis/universalis, a pattern that suggests antigenic drive. Compared with mice, TCR sequences shared between patients were less clear, possibly partly because of HLA diversity across the patient population. Scalp TCR repertoire analysis is complicated because resident alphabeta T cells in normal human skin are also sequenced, whereas mouse skin is dominated by gammadelta T cells.

The library was prepared using the immunoSEQ multiplex PCR assay. RNA was extracted from all samples and reverse transcribed into cDNA, which served as template for TCR sequencing. First-strand cDNA was synthesized with SuperScript III using a 2:1 mix of oligo-dT and random hexamers. A synthetic immune receptor repertoire was used to assess amplification bias, and residual bias was removed computationally. The source study handled its data this way. Raw reads were preprocessed to remove errors, and CDR3 was defined according to IMGT conventions as the region from the conserved cysteine to phenylalanine. To get clonality, Shannon entropy was normalized by log2 of the number of productive unique TCRs and the result was subtracted from 1. Whether each scalp clone was CD4 or CD8 was inferred by checking scalp TCRbeta sequences against the CD4 and CD8 repertoires from sorted blood. TCRdb's version of the immuneACCESS table is confined to in-frame rearrangements and falls short of the full clone set. An unresolved V gene accounts for under half of the shortfall where checked; the remainder is of unknown origin. V and J calls and clone size are given by that table; D and trimming were obtained from the DNA. The sample profile shows 140,000 to 150,000 clones; roughly 61% of them were found once. The biggest ten clones account for approximately 6.5% of the sample.

The time point label here, explained by the study, means: baseline before oral tofacitinib. Lesional scalp punch biopsies and peripheral blood were collected from alopecia areata patients. After PBMCs were isolated by density centrifugation and stained for CD3, CD4 and CD8, a FACSAria was used to sort CD4+ and CD8+ T cells. The CDR3 holds 13 amino acids from the cysteine to the phenylalanine. The DNA shown is the 39-base CDR3, in frame from base 1. CDR1 is given as SGHRS and CDR2 as YFSETQ, both from the germline V gene. The germline V and J ends show losses of 4 bases and 5 bases respectively, and no gene match explains 5 bases of the junction.

The rearranged chain carries TRBV5-1 and TRBJ1-2; 7 bases in the middle match TRBD1. The TCR comes from a human donor with alopecia areata. The starting material was CD4+ T cells sorted from blood, obtained at week 0. The sequenced DNA is TGCGCCAGCAGCCCCGACAGGGAATATGGCTACACCTTC. This sequence encodes CASSPDREYGYTF.